The T cell receptor (beta chain) under discussion was sequenced for a study of blood T cell repertoires in COVID-19. Overall study context: COVID-19 samples from acute and convalescent phases originated in the United States, Italy and Spain. From T cells, B-cell-depleted T cells, or PBMCs came the material, which was cDNA or gDNA.

CDR3 length: 14 residues. From germline, CDR1 is LGHNA and CDR2 YNFKEQ. V dropped 3 bases and J dropped 4 bases, with 13 bases sitting between them. This clone was picked up a small number of times. Original processing notes: Researchers report that nucleated cell counts were estimated from reference gene primer amplification. TCRdb keeps only in-frame clones here, not all; method: immunoSEQ multiplex PCR. V, J and clone size derive from that table, while D and trimming were established from the DNA sequence. Of around 320,000 clones detected, approximately 85% appear once; the ten largest clones hold around 7.8%.

V gene TRBV4-2 combines with J gene TRBJ2-7; the D gene is possibly TRBD1 (6 bases). This receptor was taken from a human donor in a cohort sampled during active COVID-19. Sequences were obtained from peripheral blood. The CDR3 DNA is TGTGCCAGCAGCCAGACGGACAGTGGGTACGAGCAGTACTTC. Its translation is CASSQTDSGYEQYF.